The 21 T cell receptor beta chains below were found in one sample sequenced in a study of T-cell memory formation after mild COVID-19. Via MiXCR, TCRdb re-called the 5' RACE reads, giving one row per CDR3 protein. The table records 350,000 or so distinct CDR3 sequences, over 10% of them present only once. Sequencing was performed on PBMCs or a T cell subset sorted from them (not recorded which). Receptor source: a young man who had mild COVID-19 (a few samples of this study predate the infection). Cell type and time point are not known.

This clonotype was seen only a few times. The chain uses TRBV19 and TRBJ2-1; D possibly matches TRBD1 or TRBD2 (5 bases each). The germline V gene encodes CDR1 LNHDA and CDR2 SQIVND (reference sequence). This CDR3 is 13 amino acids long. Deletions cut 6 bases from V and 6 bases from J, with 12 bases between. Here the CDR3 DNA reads TGTGCCAGTAGCTTAGGGGAGTTCAATGAGCAGTTCTTC. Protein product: CASSLGEFNEQFF.

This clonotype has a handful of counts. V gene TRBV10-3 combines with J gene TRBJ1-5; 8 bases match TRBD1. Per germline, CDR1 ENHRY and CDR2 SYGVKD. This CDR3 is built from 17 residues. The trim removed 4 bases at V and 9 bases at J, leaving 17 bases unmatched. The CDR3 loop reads CAISVGQNGGGQGPQHF. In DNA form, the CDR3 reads TGTGCCATCAGTGTAGGGCAGAATGGGGGCGGACAGGGGCCCCAGCATTTT.

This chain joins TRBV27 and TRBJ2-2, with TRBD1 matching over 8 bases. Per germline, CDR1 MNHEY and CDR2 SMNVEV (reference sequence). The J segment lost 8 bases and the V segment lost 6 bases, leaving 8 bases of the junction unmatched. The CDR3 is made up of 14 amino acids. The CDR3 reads CASSRRGHRGELFF. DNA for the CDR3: TGTGCCAGCAGCCGCAGGGGGCACAGGGGGGAGCTGTTTTTT.

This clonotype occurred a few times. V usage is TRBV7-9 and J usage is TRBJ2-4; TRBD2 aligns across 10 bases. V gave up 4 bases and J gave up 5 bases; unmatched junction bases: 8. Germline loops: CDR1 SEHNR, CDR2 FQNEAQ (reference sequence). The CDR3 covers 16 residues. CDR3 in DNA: TGTGCCAGCAGCTCGTTCCGGACTAGCGGTGAAAACATTCAGTACTTC. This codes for CASSSFRTSGENIQYF.

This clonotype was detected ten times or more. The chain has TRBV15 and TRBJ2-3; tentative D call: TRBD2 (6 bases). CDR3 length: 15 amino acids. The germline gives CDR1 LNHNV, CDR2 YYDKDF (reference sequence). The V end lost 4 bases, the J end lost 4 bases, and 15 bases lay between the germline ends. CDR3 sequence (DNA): TGTGCCACCAGCAAGGGAGGCTCCGGGGCAGATACGCAGTATTTT. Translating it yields CATSKGGSGADTQYF.

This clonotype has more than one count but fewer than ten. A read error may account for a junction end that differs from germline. CDR3 nucleotide sequence: TGTGCCAGAAGCTGGTCGCCGGGGGAGCAGTACTTC. Encoded protein: CARSWSPGEQYF. The rearrangement uses TRBV7-2 and TRBJ2-7, with TRBD2 as a possible D gene (5 bases). CDR1 is SGHTA and CDR2 is FQGNSA in the germline V gene. The CDR3 totals 12 residues.

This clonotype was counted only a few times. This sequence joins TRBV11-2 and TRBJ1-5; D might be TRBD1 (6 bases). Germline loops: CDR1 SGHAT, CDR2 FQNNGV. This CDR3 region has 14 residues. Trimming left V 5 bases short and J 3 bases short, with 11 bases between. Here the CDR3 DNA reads TGTGCCAGCAGCCACGACAGGCTCAATCAGCCCCAGCATTTT. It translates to CASSHDRLNQPQHF.

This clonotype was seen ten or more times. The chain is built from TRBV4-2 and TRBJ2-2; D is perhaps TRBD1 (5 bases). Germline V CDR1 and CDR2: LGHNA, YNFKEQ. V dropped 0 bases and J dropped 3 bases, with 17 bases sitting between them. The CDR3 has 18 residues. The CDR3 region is CASSQDTGSLVDTGELFF. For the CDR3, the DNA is TGTGCCAGCAGCCAAGATACAGGATCGCTAGTTGACACCGGGGAGCTGTTTTTT.

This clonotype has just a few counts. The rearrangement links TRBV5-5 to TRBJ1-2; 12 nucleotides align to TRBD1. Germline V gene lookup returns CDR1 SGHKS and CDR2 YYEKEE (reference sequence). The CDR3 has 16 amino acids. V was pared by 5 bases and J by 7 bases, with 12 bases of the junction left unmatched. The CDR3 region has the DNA TGTGCCAGCAGGACCAGGTCGGGACAGGGGGCAGGTGGCTACACCTTC. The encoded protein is CASRTRSGQGAGGYTF.

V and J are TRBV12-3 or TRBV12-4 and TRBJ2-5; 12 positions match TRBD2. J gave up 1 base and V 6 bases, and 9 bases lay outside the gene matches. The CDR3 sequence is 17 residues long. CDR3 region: CASSPRTSGVIQETQYF. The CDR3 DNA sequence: TGTGCCAGCAGCCCGAGGACTAGCGGGGTAATCCAAGAGACCCAGTACTTC.

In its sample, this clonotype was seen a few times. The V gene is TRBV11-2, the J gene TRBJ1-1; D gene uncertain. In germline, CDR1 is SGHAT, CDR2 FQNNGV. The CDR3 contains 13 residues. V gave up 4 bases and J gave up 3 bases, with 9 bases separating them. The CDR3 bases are TGTGCCAGCAGCTCCCAGAGGGACACTGAAGCTTTCTTT. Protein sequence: CASSSQRDTEAFF. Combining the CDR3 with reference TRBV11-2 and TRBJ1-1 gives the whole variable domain EAGVAQSPRYKIIEKRQSVAFWCNPISGHATLYWYQQILGQGPKLLIQFQNNGVVDDSQLPKDRFSAERLKGVDSTLKIQPAKLEDSAVYLCASSSQRDTEAFFGQGTRLTVV.

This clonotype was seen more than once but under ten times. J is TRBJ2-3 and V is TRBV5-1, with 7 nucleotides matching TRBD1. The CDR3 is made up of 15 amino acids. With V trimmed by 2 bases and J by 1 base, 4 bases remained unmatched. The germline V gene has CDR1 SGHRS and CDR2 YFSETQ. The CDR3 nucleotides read TGCGCCAGCAGCTTACAGGGGATGGGCACAGATACGCAGTATTTT. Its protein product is CASSLQGMGTDTQYF.

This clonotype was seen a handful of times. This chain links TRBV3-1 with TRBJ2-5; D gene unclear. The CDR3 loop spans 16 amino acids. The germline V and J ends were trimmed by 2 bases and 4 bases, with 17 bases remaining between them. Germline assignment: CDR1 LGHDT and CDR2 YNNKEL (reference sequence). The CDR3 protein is CASSQKKNYLRETQYF. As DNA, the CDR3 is TGTGCCAGCAGCCAAAAAAAGAACTACCTAAGAGAGACCCAGTACTTC.

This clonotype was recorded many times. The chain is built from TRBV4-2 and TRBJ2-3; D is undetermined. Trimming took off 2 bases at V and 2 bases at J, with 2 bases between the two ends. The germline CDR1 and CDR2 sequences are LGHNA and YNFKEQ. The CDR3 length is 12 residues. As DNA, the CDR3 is TGTGCCAGCAGCCAACACACAGATACGCAGTATTTT. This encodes CASSQHTDTQYF.

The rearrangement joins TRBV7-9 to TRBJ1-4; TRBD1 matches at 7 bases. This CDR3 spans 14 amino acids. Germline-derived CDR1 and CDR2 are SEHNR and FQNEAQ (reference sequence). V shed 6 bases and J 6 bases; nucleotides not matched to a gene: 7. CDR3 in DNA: TGTGCCAGCAGTCCGACAGGGTCAGATGAAAAACTGTTTTTT. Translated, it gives CASSPTGSDEKLFF.

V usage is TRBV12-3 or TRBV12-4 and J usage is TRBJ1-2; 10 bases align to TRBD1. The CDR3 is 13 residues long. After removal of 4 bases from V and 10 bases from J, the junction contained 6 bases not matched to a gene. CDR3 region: CASSWDRGVDYTF. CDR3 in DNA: TGTGCCAGCAGTTGGGACAGGGGAGTAGACTACACCTTC.

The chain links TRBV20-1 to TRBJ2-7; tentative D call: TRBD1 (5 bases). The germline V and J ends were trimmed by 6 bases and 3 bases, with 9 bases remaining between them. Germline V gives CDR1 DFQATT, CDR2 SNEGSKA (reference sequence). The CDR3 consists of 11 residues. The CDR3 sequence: CSARTFYEQYF. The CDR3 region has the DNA TGCAGTGCACGGACATTCTACGAGCAGTACTTC.

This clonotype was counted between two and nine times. The CDR3 loop is CASSLTGTGFANEKLFF. CDR3 sequence (DNA): TGTGCCAGCAGTTTGACCGGGACAGGGTTCGCTAATGAAAAACTGTTTTTT. The genes are TRBV12-3 or TRBV12-4 and TRBJ1-4, with 9 bases aligning to TRBD1. The CDR3 is made up of 17 amino acids. The ends lost 3 bases at V and 3 bases at J; junction bases unmatched: 8.

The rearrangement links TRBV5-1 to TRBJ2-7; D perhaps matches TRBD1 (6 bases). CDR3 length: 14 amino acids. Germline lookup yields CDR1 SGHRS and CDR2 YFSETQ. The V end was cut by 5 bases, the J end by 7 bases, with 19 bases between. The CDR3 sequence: CASSLNDRMGEQYF. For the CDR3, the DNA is TGCGCCAGCAGTTTAAACGACAGGATGGGTGAGCAGTACTTC.

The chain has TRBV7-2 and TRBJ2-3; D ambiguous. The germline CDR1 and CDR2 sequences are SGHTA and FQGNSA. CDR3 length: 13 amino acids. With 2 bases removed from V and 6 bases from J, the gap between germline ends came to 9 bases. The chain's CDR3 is CASSLNSGDTQYF. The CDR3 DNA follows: TGTGCCAGCAGCTTAAACTCTGGCGATACGCAGTATTTT.

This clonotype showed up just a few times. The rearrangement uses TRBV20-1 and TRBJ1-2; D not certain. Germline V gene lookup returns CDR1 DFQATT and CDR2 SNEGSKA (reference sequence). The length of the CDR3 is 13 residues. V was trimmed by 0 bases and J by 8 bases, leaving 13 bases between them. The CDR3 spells CSARDPAGKGYTF. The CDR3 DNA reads TGCAGTGCTAGAGATCCGGCAGGCAAAGGCTACACCTTC.